A single sample is the source of the 13 T cell receptor beta chains below, sequenced in a study of T cell responses to AZD1222 COVID-19 vaccine. Profiling relied on immunoSEQ multiplex PCR, and the TCRdb table lists in-frame clones only, not all of them. The sample carries over 150,000 clones, about nine tenths recorded once. The starting material was peripheral blood, obtained on day 0 of AZD1222 vaccination. The receptors originated from an adult in good health.

This clone appeared a few times. The V gene is TRBV7-8, the J gene TRBJ2-7; D possibly corresponds to TRBD1 (5 bases). This CDR3 region has 12 residues. V was clipped by 1 base and J by 8 bases, with 9 bases between them. The germline V gene has CDR1 SGHVS and CDR2 FQNEAQ. The CDR3 loop is CASSLDVGQQYF. The DNA for the CDR3 is TGTGCCAGCAGCTTAGACGTGGGGCAGCAGTACTTC.

The chain couples TRBV10-3 to TRBJ1-5; 10 nucleotides line up with TRBD1. V trimming: 0 bases; J trimming: 0 bases; junction bases outside the gene matches: 5. The CDR3 loop spans 18 amino acids. Germline V CDR1 and CDR2: ENHRY, SYGVKD. The CDR3 protein is CAISESRDRGHSNQPQHF. The CDR3 bases are TGTGCCATCAGTGAGTCGAGGGACAGGGGACATAGCAATCAGCCCCAGCATTTT.

Comments on this clone: One end of the junction does not line up with germline, which may come from a read error. The chain combines TRBV27 with TRBJ2-7; 12 nucleotides align to TRBD2. CDR1 and CDR2 (germline): MNHEY, SMNVEV (reference sequence). The CDR3 consists of 14 residues. This CDR3 reads CASSPGLAGHQKDF. CDR3 sequence (DNA): TGTGCCAGCAGCCCGGGACTAGCGGGCCACCAGAAGGACTTC.

The V gene is TRBV6-6, the J gene TRBJ2-7; D is unclear. Germline V gives CDR1 MNHNY, CDR2 SVGAGI (reference sequence). Trimming removed 2 bases at V and 0 bases at J, with 14 bases between. The CDR3 is made up of 16 amino acids. CDR3 loop: CASSYESPGVSYEQYF. The CDR3, as DNA: TGTGCCAGCAGTTACGAGAGTCCTGGAGTCTCCTACGAGCAGTACTTC.

The rearrangement uses TRBV6-5 and TRBJ2-7; D is possibly TRBD1 (6 bases). The CDR3 consists of 13 residues. V lost 6 bases and J lost 1, with 10 bases in between. CDR1 and CDR2 (germline): MNHEY, SVGAGI. For the CDR3, the DNA is TGTGCCAGCAGCCGTACAGGGTCCTACGAGCAGTACTTC. It is translated as CASSRTGSYEQYF.

This clone was seen once. The chain employs TRBV6-5 and TRBJ2-5; a weak D match, TRBD2 (6 bases). Germline lookup yields CDR1 MNHEY and CDR2 SVGAGI. With 6 bases removed from V and 3 bases from J, the gap between germline ends came to 17 bases. The CDR3 length is 15 residues. CDR3: CASRLGGNMEETQYF. CDR3 bases: TGTGCCAGCAGGCTGGGGGGAAATATGGAAGAGACCCAGTACTTC.

This chain's CDR3 is CASSPTGNYGYTF. CDR3 DNA: TGTGCCAGCAGTCCCACAGGGAACTATGGCTACACCTTC. The chain employs TRBV12-3 or TRBV12-4 and TRBJ1-2, with TRBD1 as a possible D gene (6 bases). Deletions cut 5 bases from V and 2 bases from J, with 9 bases between. The CDR3 runs 13 residues.

The V gene is TRBV7-2, the J gene TRBJ1-1, with no clear D. This CDR3 contains 15 residues. Germline assignment: CDR1 SGHTA and CDR2 FQGNSA. V was shortened by 1 base and J by 0 bases, with 9 bases between the two germline ends. CDR3 loop: CASSLDSNLNTEAFF. The CDR3 DNA sequence: TGTGCCAGCAGCTTAGACAGCAACCTGAACACTGAAGCTTTCTTT. Based on the CDR3 plus reference TRBV7-2 and TRBJ1-1, the full variable domain is GAGVSQSPSNKVTEKGKDVELRCDPISGHTALYWYRQSLGQGLEFLIYFQGNSAPDKSGLPSDRFSAERTGGSVSTLTIQRTQQEDSAVYLCASSLDSNLNTEAFFGQGTRLTVV.

The chain uses TRBV5-1 and TRBJ2-2, with D perhaps given as TRBD1 or TRBD2 (5 bases each). V lost 9 bases, J lost 8 bases, and 20 bases lay in between. The CDR3 loop spans 14 amino acids. The germline V gene has CDR1 SGHRS and CDR2 YFSETQ. The CDR3 region has the DNA TGCGCCAATCCTCGGGACCCCACGTCGGGGGAGCTGTTTTTT. Translation gives CANPRDPTSGELFF.

J is TRBJ2-1 and V is TRBV18; unclear D gene. Trimming took off 3 bases at V and 10 bases at J, with 10 bases between the two ends. The CDR3 has 12 amino acids. The germline V gene has CDR1 KGHSH and CDR2 LQKENI. The CDR3 spells CASSPIGGEQFF. The CDR3 nucleotides are TGTGCCAGCTCACCGATAGGTGGCGAGCAGTTCTTC.

The chain combines TRBV3-1 (or the pseudogene TRBV3-2) with TRBJ1-1; unclear D gene. Germline V gene data show CDR1 as LGHDT and CDR2 as YNNKEL (reference sequence). The CDR3 covers 16 residues. Trimming pared 3 bases from V and 5 bases from J, leaving 19 bases between. The CDR3, as DNA: TGTGCCAGCAGCCACCTAGTTTGGACGGGGAATACTGAAGCTTTCTTT. It encodes CASSHLVWTGNTEAFF.

The rearrangement links TRBV3-1 (or the pseudogene TRBV3-2) to TRBJ1-5, with D possibly matching TRBD1 (5 bases). The germline gives CDR1 LGHDT, CDR2 YNNKEL (reference sequence). Trimming took 7 bases from V and 2 from J, leaving 15 bases between them. CDR3 length: 15 amino acids. The CDR3 nucleotides read TGTGCCAGCAAGGCAGGAGGGGTTGGCAATCAGCCCCAGCATTTT. The encoded protein is CASKAGGVGNQPQHF.

This clone was observed once. The CDR3 region is CASSPGTSALYNEQFF. The CDR3 DNA sequence: TGTGCCAGCTCTCCCGGGACTAGCGCATTATACAATGAGCAGTTCTTC. The gene calls are TRBV18 and TRBJ2-1; 10 nucleotides align to TRBD2. The CDR3 totals 16 residues. The V gene's germline CDR1 is KGHSH and CDR2 LQKENI. The J segment lost 4 bases and the V segment lost 6 bases, leaving 9 bases of the junction unmatched.